One sample yielded the 3 T cell receptor beta chains listed below, sequenced in a study of T-cell memory formation after mild COVID-19. TCRdb re-analysed the 5' RACE reads in MiXCR, keeping a single row per CDR3 protein. Seen here are fewer than 150,000 distinct CDR3 sequences, 22% observed once, and the top ten hold roughly 37%. The source material was PBMCs or a T cell subset sorted from them (not recorded which). The source of these receptors is a man between 18 and 35 years old who had mild COVID-19 (a few samples of this study predate the infection). Cell type and time point are not known.

This clonotype has only a few counts. V and J are TRBV7-9 and TRBJ1-2; no definite D call. CDR3 length: 13 residues. V was clipped by 6 bases and J by 2 bases, with 10 bases between them. CDR1 and CDR2 from the germline V gene are SEHNR and FQNEAQ (reference sequence). CDR3 amino acids: CASRADINYGYTF. For the CDR3, the DNA is TGTGCCAGCAGGGCTGATATCAACTATGGCTACACCTTC.

The V call is TRBV12-3 or TRBV12-4, the J call TRBJ1-1; 9 nucleotides match TRBD1. This CDR3 spans 15 amino acids. V shed 4 bases, J shed 4 bases, and the junction held 7 bases outside the gene matches. The chain's CDR3 is CASSYRGLGTTEAFF. In nucleotides, the CDR3 is TGTGCCAGCAGTTACAGGGGGCTCGGGACCACTGAAGCTTTCTTT.

This clonotype has only a few counts. V gene TRBV29-1 combines with J gene TRBJ2-7; 11 bases align to TRBD2. Trimming removed 6 bases from V and 6 bases from J; junction bases left unmatched: 10. CDR1 SQVTM and CDR2 ANQGSEA come from the germline V gene. The CDR3 covers 14 residues. CDR3 residues: CSVVIAGGPGEQYF. CDR3 DNA: TGCAGCGTGGTAATAGCGGGGGGGCCGGGCGAGCAGTACTTC.